Presented here are 3 T cell receptor beta chains from one specimen sequenced in a study of T cells in narcolepsy. Libraries were prepared by immunoSEQ multiplex PCR; TCRdb keeps only in-frame clonotypes and omits some of them. The sample comprises approximately 30,000 clones, 84% of which are singletons, and 1.3% rests with the top ten. Sequenced sample: CD45RA- memory CD4+ T cells from PBMCs. The source is a human donor with narcolepsy.

V is TRBV6-5 and J is TRBJ1-1; D not resolved. This CDR3 region has 13 residues. CDR1 MNHEY and CDR2 SVGAGI come from the germline V gene. Trimming took 0 bases from V and 1 from J, leaving 3 bases between them. This CDR3 is CASSYSQNTEAFF. CDR3 DNA sequence: TGTGCCAGCAGTTACTCACAGAACACTGAAGCTTTCTTT.

A word on this clone: Mismatch with germline at one junction end may stem from a read error. This chain links TRBV7-8 with TRBJ1-4, with D unclear. The CDR3 consists of 13 residues. CDR1 SGHVS and CDR2 FQNEAQ come from the germline V gene. CDR3 in DNA: TGTGCCAGCAGCTTAGGGCCGACCTCCGCTGCCTATTTT. This encodes CASSLGPTSAAYF.

The CDR3 spells CASTQRGFGEAFF. The CDR3 DNA reads TGTGCCAGCACCCAAAGGGGGTTCGGTGAAGCTTTCTTT. This chain links TRBV6-5 with TRBJ1-1, with TRBD1 as a possible D gene (6 bases). Germline CDR1 reads MNHEY; CDR2 reads SVGAGI. The CDR3 totals 13 residues. Deletions cut 7 bases from V and 7 bases from J, with 16 bases between.